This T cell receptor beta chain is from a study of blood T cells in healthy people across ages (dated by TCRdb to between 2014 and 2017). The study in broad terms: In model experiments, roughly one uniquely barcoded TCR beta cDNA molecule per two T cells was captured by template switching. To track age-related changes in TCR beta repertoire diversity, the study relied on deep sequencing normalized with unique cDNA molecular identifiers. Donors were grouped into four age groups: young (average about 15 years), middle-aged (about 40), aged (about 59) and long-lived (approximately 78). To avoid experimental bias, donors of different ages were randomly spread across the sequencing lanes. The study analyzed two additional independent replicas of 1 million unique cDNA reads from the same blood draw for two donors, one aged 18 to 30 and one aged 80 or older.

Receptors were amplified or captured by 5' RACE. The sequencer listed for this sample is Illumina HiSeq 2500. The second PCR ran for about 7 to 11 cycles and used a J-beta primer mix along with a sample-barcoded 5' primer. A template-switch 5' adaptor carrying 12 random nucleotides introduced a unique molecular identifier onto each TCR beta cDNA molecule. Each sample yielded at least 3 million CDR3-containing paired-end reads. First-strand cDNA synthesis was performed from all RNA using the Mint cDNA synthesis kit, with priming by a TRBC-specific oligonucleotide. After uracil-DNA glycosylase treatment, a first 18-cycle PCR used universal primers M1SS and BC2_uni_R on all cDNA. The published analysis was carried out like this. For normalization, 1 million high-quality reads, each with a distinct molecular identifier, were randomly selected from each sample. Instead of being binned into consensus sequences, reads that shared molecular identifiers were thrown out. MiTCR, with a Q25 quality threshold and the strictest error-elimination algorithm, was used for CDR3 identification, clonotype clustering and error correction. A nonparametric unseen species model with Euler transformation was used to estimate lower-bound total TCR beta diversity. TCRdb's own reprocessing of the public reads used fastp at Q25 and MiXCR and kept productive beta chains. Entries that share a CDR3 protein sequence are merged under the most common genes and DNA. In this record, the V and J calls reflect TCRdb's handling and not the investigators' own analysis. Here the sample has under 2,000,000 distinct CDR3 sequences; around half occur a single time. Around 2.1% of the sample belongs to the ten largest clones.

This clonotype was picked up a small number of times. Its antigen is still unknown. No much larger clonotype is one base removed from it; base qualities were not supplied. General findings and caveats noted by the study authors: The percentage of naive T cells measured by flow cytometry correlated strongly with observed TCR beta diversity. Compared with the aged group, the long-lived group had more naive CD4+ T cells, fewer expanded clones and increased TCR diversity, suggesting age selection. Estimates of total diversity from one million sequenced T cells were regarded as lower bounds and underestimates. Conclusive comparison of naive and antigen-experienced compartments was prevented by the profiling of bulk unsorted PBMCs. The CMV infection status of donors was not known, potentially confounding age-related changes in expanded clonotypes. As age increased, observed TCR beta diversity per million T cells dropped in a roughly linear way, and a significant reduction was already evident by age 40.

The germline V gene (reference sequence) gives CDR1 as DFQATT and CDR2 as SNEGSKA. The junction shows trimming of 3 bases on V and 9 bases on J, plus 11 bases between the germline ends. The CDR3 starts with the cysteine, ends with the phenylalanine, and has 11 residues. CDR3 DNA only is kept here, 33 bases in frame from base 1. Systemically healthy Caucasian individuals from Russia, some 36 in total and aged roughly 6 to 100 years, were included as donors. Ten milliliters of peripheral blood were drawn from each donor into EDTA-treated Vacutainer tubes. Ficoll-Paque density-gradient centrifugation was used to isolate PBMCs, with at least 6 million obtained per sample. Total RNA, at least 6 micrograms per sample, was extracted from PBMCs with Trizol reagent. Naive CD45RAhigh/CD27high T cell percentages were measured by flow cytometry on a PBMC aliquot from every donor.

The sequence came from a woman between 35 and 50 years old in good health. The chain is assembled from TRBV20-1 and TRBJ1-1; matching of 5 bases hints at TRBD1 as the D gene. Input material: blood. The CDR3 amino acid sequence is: CSARGPGKAFF. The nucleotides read TGCAGTGCTAGGGGGCCGGGGAAAGCTTTCTTT.